Described below is a single T cell receptor (beta chain) sequence and its context. Its antigen is not known. The library came from three nested PCR rounds adapted from ARM-PCR protocols. MiXCR, applied by TCRdb to the multiplex PCR reads, yields one record per CDR3 protein. This table has some 120,000 distinct CDR3 sequences, around three fifths appearing once. No cell sorting was done before RNA was extracted from the tissue. The data stem from a study of tumor and adjacent non-tumor tissue in lung cancer. On the study more broadly: Aged about 30 to 76 years, patients included roughly eleven men and roughly five women with stage I to III disease. Points from the study as a whole: Patients with more diverse tumor TCRs had worse survival. Significantly higher TCR diversity was found in tumor than normal lung.

Losses at the gene ends were 1 base for V and 2 bases for J; bases not matched to a gene: 14. This CDR3 spans 18 amino acids. Germline V gene lookup returns CDR1 SGHRS and CDR2 YFSETQ. This chain uses TRBV5-1 with TRBJ2-7; 8 nucleotides line up with TRBD2. Material: lung tumor tissue. The sequence was collected from a young man with non-small cell lung cancer. DNA of the CDR3: TGCGCCAGCAGCTTGCAACCGATAAGCGGGGGACCGACCTACGAGCAGTACTTC. Its protein is CASSLQPISGGPTYEQYF.